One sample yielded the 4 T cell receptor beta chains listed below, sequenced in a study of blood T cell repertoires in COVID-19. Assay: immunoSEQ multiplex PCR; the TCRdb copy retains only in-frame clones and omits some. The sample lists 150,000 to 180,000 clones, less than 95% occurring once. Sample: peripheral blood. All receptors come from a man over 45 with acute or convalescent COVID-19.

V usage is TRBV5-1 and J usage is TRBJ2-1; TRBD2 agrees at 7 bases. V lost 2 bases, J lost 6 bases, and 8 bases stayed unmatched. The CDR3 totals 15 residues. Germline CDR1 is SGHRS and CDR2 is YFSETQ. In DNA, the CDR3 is TGCGCCAGCAGCTTAGTTCTAGCGGTGGGCAATGAGCAGTTCTTC. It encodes CASSLVLAVGNEQFF.

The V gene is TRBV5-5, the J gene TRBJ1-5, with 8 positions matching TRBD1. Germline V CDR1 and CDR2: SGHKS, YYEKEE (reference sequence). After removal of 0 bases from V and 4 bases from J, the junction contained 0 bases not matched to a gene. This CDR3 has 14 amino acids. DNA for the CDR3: TGTGCCAGCAGCTTGGGGGACAGGAATCAGCCCCAGCATTTT. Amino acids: CASSLGDRNQPQHF.

The CDR3 region has the DNA TGTGCCAGCAGCAAACAGGGCTCGAACTACGAGCAGTACTTC. Translation gives CASSKQGSNYEQYF. The rearrangement uses TRBV27 and TRBJ2-7, with D possibly matching TRBD1 (6 bases). The CDR3 has 14 amino acids. The V and J ends lost 6 bases and 3 bases respectively, with 15 bases between them. Germline loops: CDR1 MNHEY, CDR2 SMNVEV (reference sequence).

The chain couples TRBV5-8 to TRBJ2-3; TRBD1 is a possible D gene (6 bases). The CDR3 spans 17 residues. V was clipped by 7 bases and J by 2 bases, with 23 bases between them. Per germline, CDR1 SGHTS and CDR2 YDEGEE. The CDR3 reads CASAPGQGFLLTDTQYF. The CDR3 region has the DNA TGTGCCAGCGCCCCTGGGCAGGGGTTCCTCCTCACAGATACGCAGTATTTT.